The sequence of this T cell receptor beta chain was determined in a study of shared clonotypes between healthy human individuals. The germline V gene encodes CDR1 SNHLY and CDR2 FYNNEI. The CDR3 has 14 residues. Trimming cost V 3 bases and J 5 bases; bases outside gene matches: 3. Some clones are missing from TCRdb's copy, which holds only in-frame ones; the method was immunoSEQ multiplex PCR. The sample has around 1.5 million clones; approximately 98% are singletons. The sequenced sample consisted of naive CD4+ T cells sorted from blood. The sample's subset: CD45RA+ positively selected. This receptor was identified in a young man in good health. This chain joins TRBV2 and TRBJ2-7, with TRBD2 identical over 11 bases. The CDR3 region is CASSDSGRAHEQYF. CDR3 DNA sequence: TGTGCCAGCAGTGATAGCGGGAGGGCCCACGAGCAGTACTTC.